The sequence of this T cell receptor (beta chain) was determined in a study of blood T cells in healthy people across ages. Across the whole study: Capturing about one barcoded beta molecule per two T cells was achieved by template switching.

Through a sample-barcoded 5' primer and a J-beta primer mix, a second PCR was run for roughly 6 to 11 cycles. No fewer than 2.5 million CDR3-containing paired-end reads came from each sample. From the 5' RACE reads, TCRdb called clonotypes with MiXCR, one entry per CDR3 protein. The table includes about 400,000 distinct CDR3 sequences, about 49% detected once. Germline loops: CDR1 DFQATT, CDR2 SNEGSKA (reference sequence). The CDR3 loop spans 14 amino acids. The germline V and J ends were trimmed by 2 bases and 2 bases, with 10 bases remaining between them. Only a few counts were recorded for this clonotype.

Sequencing was performed on blood. V usage is TRBV20-1 and J usage is TRBJ2-1; TRBD2 might be the D (5 bases). The clonotype originates from a man in his sixties in good health. The CDR3 bases are TGCAGTGCTAGACCTAGCACTACCTACAATGAGCAGTTCTTC. Protein product: CSARPSTTYNEQFF.